One and the same sample provided the 29 T cell receptor beta chains below, sequenced in a study of blood T cell repertoires in COVID-19. Sequencing was performed with immunoSEQ multiplex PCR; in TCRdb, only in-frame clones are kept and a portion is missing. Among a few hundred thousand clones listed, 80% to 85% were seen once. The specimen was peripheral blood. All receptors derive from a person aged 65-85 years with COVID-19, enrolled during active disease.

The rearrangement uses TRBV7-9 and TRBJ1-6; 8 bases match TRBD1. Looked up from germline, CDR1 is SEHNR and CDR2 is FQNEAQ (reference sequence). Trimming cost V 3 bases and J 7 bases; bases outside gene matches: 5. The CDR3 is made up of 15 amino acids. The CDR3 is CASSLATGDNSPLHF. CDR3 DNA: TGTGCCAGCAGCTTGGCGACAGGGGACAATTCACCCCTCCACTTT.

There are a few counts of this clone. The chain employs TRBV29-1 and TRBJ2-7; 7 bases agree with TRBD2. The V and J ends lost 4 bases and 3 bases, in that order; junction bases with no gene match: 6. The germline V gene has CDR1 SQVTM and CDR2 ANQGSEA. There are 13 residues in the CDR3. The chain's CDR3 is CSVAGGSNYEQYF. CDR3 nucleotide sequence: TGCAGCGTTGCGGGGGGATCTAACTACGAGCAGTACTTC.

J is TRBJ2-7 and V is TRBV28, with 7 positions matching TRBD2. Unmatched junction bases numbered 16, after V lost 8 bases and J lost 3 bases. The germline CDR1 and CDR2 sequences are MDHEN and SYDVKM. This CDR3 is 16 amino acids long. CDR3 region: CASPHGGGGGNYEQYF. The CDR3 nucleotides are TGTGCCAGCCCCCACGGGGGTGGGGGGGGGAACTACGAGCAGTACTTC.

The chain joins TRBV6-2 or TRBV6-3 to TRBJ2-3; TRBD1 matches 7 bases. Germline lookup yields CDR1 MNHEY and CDR2 SVGEGT. V shed 7 bases and J 4 bases; nucleotides not matched to a gene: 11. The CDR3 sequence is 15 residues long. The CDR3 here is CASTPADRAPDTQYF. For the CDR3, the DNA is TGTGCCAGCACCCCGGCAGACAGGGCCCCAGATACGCAGTATTTT.

The rearrangement links TRBV3-1 (or the pseudogene TRBV3-2) to TRBJ1-5, with 8 bases that match TRBD1. Germline CDR1 is LGHDT and CDR2 is YNNKEL (reference sequence). The CDR3 loop spans 15 amino acids. J lost 3 bases, V lost 5 bases, and 6 bases had no gene match. This chain's CDR3 is CASSETGVINQPQHF. The CDR3 DNA reads as TGTGCCAGCAGCGAGACAGGGGTTATCAATCAGCCCCAGCATTTT.

The V and J genes are TRBV7-8 and TRBJ1-2, with 7 nucleotides matching TRBD1. With V trimmed by 4 bases and J by 4 bases, 15 bases remained unmatched. Germline assignment: CDR1 SGHVS and CDR2 FQNEAQ. The CDR3 spans 17 residues. CDR3 amino acids: CASSSNPTGNLRYGYTF. The CDR3 DNA reads TGTGCCAGCAGCTCTAACCCGACAGGGAATCTTCGCTATGGCTACACCTTC.

This clone was counted between two and nine times. The chain employs TRBV5-6 and TRBJ1-2, with 7 bases that match TRBD1. The CDR3 has 14 amino acids. The junction had 8 bases not matched to a gene; V was cut back by 5 bases and J by 4 bases. Germline CDR1 is SGHDT and CDR2 is YYEEEE. This CDR3 reads CASSRQGGGYGYTF. The CDR3 DNA reads TGTGCCAGCAGTCGACAGGGAGGTGGCTATGGCTACACCTTC.

The rearrangement joins TRBV30 to TRBJ1-1, with 8 bases matching TRBD1. The V segment lost 2 bases and the J segment 5 bases; nucleotides outside the gene matches: 10. From germline, CDR1 is GTSNPN and CDR2 SVGIG (reference sequence). There are 15 residues in the CDR3. CDR3 sequence: CAWSTTGDWKTEAFF. In DNA form, the CDR3 reads TGTGCCTGGAGTACGACAGGGGATTGGAAGACTGAAGCTTTCTTT.

A few counts support this clone. The V call is TRBV5-4, the J call TRBJ1-6; possible D gene TRBD1, 6 bases. V lost 4 bases, J lost 9 bases, and 20 bases lay in between. The CDR3 extends over 16 amino acids. The germline V gene encodes CDR1 SGHNT and CDR2 YYREEE (reference sequence). This chain's CDR3 is CASSRRTAGFLSPLHF. The DNA of the CDR3 is TGTGCCAGCAGCCGTCGGACAGCCGGCTTCCTTTCACCCCTCCACTTT.

The chain links TRBV6-7 to TRBJ1-5; D call uncertain. TRBV6-7 is assigned to the ORF class and has an uncertain function. The germline V and J ends were trimmed by 2 bases and 3 bases, with 14 bases remaining between them. The CDR3 totals 16 residues. CDR3 loop: CASSYLAGKANQPQHF. DNA for the CDR3: TGTGCCAGCAGTTACCTGGCAGGAAAGGCCAATCAGCCCCAGCATTTT.

The gene calls are TRBV5-1 and TRBJ2-3; 14 nucleotides match TRBD2. The CDR3 covers 14 residues. Germline V CDR1 and CDR2: SGHRS, YFSETQ. Trimming at V came to 4 bases and at J to 6 bases, leaving 1 base not matched to a gene. CDR3 protein: CASSRTSGRDTQYF. CDR3 sequence (DNA): TGCGCCAGCAGCCGGACTAGCGGGAGGGATACGCAGTATTTT.

The chain carries TRBV9 and TRBJ2-3; 10 bases match TRBD2. The J segment lost 1 base and the V segment lost 5 bases, leaving 4 bases of the junction unmatched. The length of the CDR3 is 15 residues. Germline V gene data show CDR1 as SGDLS and CDR2 as YYNGEE. The CDR3 loop is CASRASGGRTDTQYF. CDR3 nucleotide sequence: TGTGCCAGCAGGGCTAGCGGGGGCCGCACAGATACGCAGTATTTT.

This chain links TRBV15 with TRBJ1-1, with 9 bases matching TRBD1. Germline CDR1 and CDR2: LNHNV and YYDKDF (reference sequence). The J segment lost 1 base and the V segment lost 3 bases, leaving 3 bases of the junction unmatched. The CDR3 totals 15 residues. DNA of the CDR3: TGTGCCACCAGCAGGGGGACAGGGCCGAACACTGAAGCTTTCTTT. As protein: CATSRGTGPNTEAFF. The complete variable domain, with remaining parts taken from reference TRBV15 and TRBJ1-1, reads DAMVIQNPRYQVTQFGKPVTLSCSQTLNHNVMYWYQQKSSQAPKLLFHYYDKDFNNEADTPDNFQSRRPNTSFCFLDIRSPGLGDTAMYLCATSRGTGPNTEAFFGQGTRLTVV.

The gene calls are TRBV29-1 and TRBJ1-4; D is unclear. The CDR3 extends over 12 amino acids. Germline V gives CDR1 SQVTM, CDR2 ANQGSEA. V gave up 7 bases and J gave up 10 bases, with 16 bases separating them. The CDR3 DNA sequence: TGCAGCGGCGAATGGCCCCGAGGAAAACTGTTTTTT. Translation: CSGEWPRGKLFF.

CDR3 amino acids: CASRPPNRGEGVGWDEKLFF. CDR3 DNA sequence: TGTGCCAGCAGACCACCCAACAGGGGCGAAGGAGTTGGGTGGGATGAAAAACTGTTTTTT. The chain recombines TRBV28 with TRBJ1-4; TRBD1 matches 7 bases. The CDR3 consists of 20 residues. Unmatched junction bases numbered 25, after V lost 6 bases and J lost 6 bases. Germline CDR1 MDHEN, CDR2 SYDVKM.

In its sample, this clone was seen a few times. This chain links TRBV7-6 with TRBJ2-7; TRBD1 is a possible D gene (5 bases). The length of the CDR3 is 15 residues. The V gene's germline CDR1 is SGHVS and CDR2 FNYEAQ. V was cut by 2 bases and J by 1 base, with 12 bases left in between. The CDR3: CASSLSQGRSYEQYF. The DNA for the CDR3 is TGTGCCAGCAGCTTAAGTCAGGGTAGATCCTACGAGCAGTACTTC.

This chain connects TRBV28 to TRBJ2-5; 8 nucleotides agree with TRBD1. Germline V gives CDR1 MDHEN, CDR2 SYDVKM. The ends lost 6 bases at V and 5 bases at J; junction bases unmatched: 11. The CDR3 totals 15 residues. Written as DNA, the CDR3 is TGTGCCAGCAGAAGCCGCGGACAGGGATGGGAGACCCAGTACTTC. Translated, it gives CASRSRGQGWETQYF.

The rearrangement links TRBV7-9 to TRBJ2-2; 9 positions match TRBD2. Germline V CDR1 and CDR2: SEHNR, FQNEAQ (reference sequence). CDR3 length: 15 residues. The junction had 6 bases not matched to a gene; V was cut back by 5 bases and J by 5 bases. CDR3 protein: CASSPQRGDTGELFF. The CDR3 DNA follows: TGTGCCAGCAGCCCCCAGCGGGGGGATACCGGGGAGCTGTTTTTT.

The rearrangement links TRBV11-2 to TRBJ1-6; D perhaps matches TRBD1 (5 bases). The CDR3 spans 18 residues. V was trimmed by 4 bases and J by 1 base, leaving 17 bases between them. Germline lookup yields CDR1 SGHAT and CDR2 FQNNGV. CDR3 sequence reads: CASSSPPGMSSYNSPLHF. CDR3 in DNA: TGTGCCAGCAGCTCCCCCCCAGGGATGAGTTCCTATAATTCACCCCTCCACTTT.

The chain joins TRBV7-2 to TRBJ2-1; 13 bases align to TRBD2. J lost 13 bases, V lost 1 base, and 10 bases had no gene match. This CDR3 contains 16 residues. Germline V gene lookup returns CDR1 SGHTA and CDR2 FQGNSA. The CDR3 region is CASSLGGATSGGSQFF. Here the CDR3 DNA reads TGTGCCAGCAGCTTAGGAGGGGCGACTAGCGGGGGGAGTCAGTTCTTC.

This chain links TRBV5-1 with TRBJ2-5, with 7 positions matching TRBD1. V was pared by 1 base and J by 5 bases, with 5 bases of the junction left unmatched. The CDR3 contains 14 residues. Per germline, CDR1 SGHRS and CDR2 YFSETQ. CDR3 amino acids: CASSLRGLGETQYF. The DNA of the CDR3 is TGCGCCAGCAGCTTGAGGGGGCTGGGGGAGACCCAGTACTTC. The full variable domain, in which reference TRBV5-1 and TRBJ2-5 provide the parts outside the CDR3, is KAGVTQTPRYLIKTRGQQVTLSCSPISGHRSVSWYQQTPGQGLQFLFEYFSETQRNKGNFPGRFSGRQFSNSRSEMNVSTLELGDSALYLCASSLRGLGETQYFGPGTRLLVL.

This rearrangement joins TRBV9 to TRBJ2-3; 10 bases match TRBD2. Trimming took 7 bases from V and 4 from J; bases not matched to a gene: 33. Per the germline V gene, CDR1 is SGDLS and CDR2 is YYNGEE. The length of the CDR3 is 23 residues. CDR3 bases: TGTGCCAGCCACCCTGGCCTGGGGACGGTCCCTCATAAAGCGGGAGGGCCTTCAGATACGCAGTATTTT. Translating it yields CASHPGLGTVPHKAGGPSDTQYF.

The CDR3 coding sequence is TGTGCCACAAGACTAGCGGGAGGAGGAGATACGCAGTATTTT. Its translation is CATRLAGGGDTQYF. The chain employs TRBV7-2 and TRBJ2-3; 13 bases line up with TRBD2. The CDR3 totals 14 residues. Trimming removed 10 bases from V and 5 bases from J; junction bases left unmatched: 6. The germline CDR1 and CDR2 sequences are SGHTA and FQGNSA.

The chain is built from TRBV19 and TRBJ2-1, with 10 bases aligning to TRBD1. CDR3 length: 15 residues. V was clipped by 1 base and J by 6 bases; unmatched bases: 3. Germline V gives CDR1 LNHDA, CDR2 SQIVND (reference sequence). CDR3 loop: CASSIVRQGANEQFF. CDR3 DNA: TGTGCCAGTAGTATAGTTAGACAGGGGGCCAATGAGCAGTTCTTC.

In the case of this clone: Other nucleotide sequences from this sample produce the same CDR3. V and J are TRBV5-1 and TRBJ2-5; a weak D match, TRBD2 (6 bases). V was trimmed by 2 bases and J by 4 bases, leaving 6 bases between them. In germline, CDR1 is SGHRS, CDR2 YFSETQ. This CDR3 spans 12 amino acids. The CDR3, as DNA: TGCGCCAGCAGCTTCGGGGGAGAGACCCAGTACTTC. As protein: CASSFGGETQYF.

This rearrangement joins TRBV5-1 to TRBJ2-3; D is possibly TRBD2 (5 bases). Germline V gene lookup returns CDR1 SGHRS and CDR2 YFSETQ. V lost 1 base and J 3 bases, leaving 6 bases between the germline ends. This CDR3 comprises 13 residues. The CDR3 region has the DNA TGCGCCAGCAGCTTGACGGGGACAGATACGCAGTATTTT. It codes for CASSLTGTDTQYF.

In its sample, this clone was seen once. CDR3 loop: CASSLEGGGTGYGYTF. The CDR3 bases are TGTGCCAGCAGCTTAGAGGGAGGGGGAACGGGCTATGGCTACACCTTC. The chain carries TRBV7-2 and TRBJ1-2, with D possibly matching TRBD1 (6 bases). The CDR3 sequence is 16 residues long. Germline assignment: CDR1 SGHTA and CDR2 FQGNSA. V was pared by 1 base and J by 4 bases, with 16 bases between.

The chain uses TRBV11-2 and TRBJ2-2; TRBD2 aligns across 10 bases. This CDR3 contains 16 residues. From germline, CDR1 is SGHAT and CDR2 FQNNGV. Trimming at V came to 1 base and at J to 8 bases, leaving 7 bases not matched to a gene. The CDR3 DNA is TGTGCCAGCAGCTTAGTACTAGCGGGGACTCGGGGGGAGCTGTTTTTT. Translation gives CASSLVLAGTRGELFF.

This chain joins TRBV28 and TRBJ1-1; the D is unclear. CDR3 length: 11 residues. Trimming shortened V by 3 bases and J by 10 bases, and 9 bases separated the two germline ends. From germline, CDR1 is MDHEN and CDR2 SYDVKM. The CDR3 loop is CASSFTRGAFF. CDR3 coding DNA: TGTGCCAGCAGTTTTACGCGGGGAGCTTTCTTT.